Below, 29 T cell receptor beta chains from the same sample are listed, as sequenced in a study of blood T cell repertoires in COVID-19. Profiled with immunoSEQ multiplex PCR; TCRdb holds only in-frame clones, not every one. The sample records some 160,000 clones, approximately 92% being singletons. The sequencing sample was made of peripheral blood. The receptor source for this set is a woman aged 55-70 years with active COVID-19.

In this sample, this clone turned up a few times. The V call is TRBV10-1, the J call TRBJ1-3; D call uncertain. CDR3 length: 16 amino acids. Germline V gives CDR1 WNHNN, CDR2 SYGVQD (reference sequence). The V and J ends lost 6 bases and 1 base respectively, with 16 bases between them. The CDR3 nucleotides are TGCGCCAGCAGGGACTATCGGAGGGTTTCTGGAAACACCATATATTTT. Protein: CASRDYRRVSGNTIYF.

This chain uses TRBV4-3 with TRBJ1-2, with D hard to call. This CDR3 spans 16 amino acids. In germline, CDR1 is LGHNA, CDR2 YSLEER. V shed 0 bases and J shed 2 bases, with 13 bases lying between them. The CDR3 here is CASSQDMGLGNYGYTF. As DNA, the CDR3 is TGCGCCAGCAGCCAAGATATGGGTTTGGGCAACTATGGCTACACCTTC.

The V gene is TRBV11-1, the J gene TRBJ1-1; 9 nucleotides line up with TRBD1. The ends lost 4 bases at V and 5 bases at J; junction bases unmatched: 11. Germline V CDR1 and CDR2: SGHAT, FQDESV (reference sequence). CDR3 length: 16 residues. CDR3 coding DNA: TGTGCCAGCAGCTCCCGCGTTGGGACAGGGAAGACTGAAGCTTTCTTT. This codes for CASSSRVGTGKTEAFF.

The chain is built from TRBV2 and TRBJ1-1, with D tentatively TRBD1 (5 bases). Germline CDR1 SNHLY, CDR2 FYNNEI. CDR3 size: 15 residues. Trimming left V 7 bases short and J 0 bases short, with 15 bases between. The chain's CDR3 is CASTFGATMNTEAFF. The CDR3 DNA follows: TGTGCCAGCACATTTGGGGCCACGATGAACACTGAAGCTTTCTTT.

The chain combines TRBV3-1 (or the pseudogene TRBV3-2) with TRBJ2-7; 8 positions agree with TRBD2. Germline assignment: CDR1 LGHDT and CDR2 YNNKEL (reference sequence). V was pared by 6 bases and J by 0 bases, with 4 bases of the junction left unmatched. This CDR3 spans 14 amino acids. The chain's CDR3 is CASRGSGASYEQYF. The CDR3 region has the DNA TGTGCCAGCAGGGGTAGCGGGGCCTCCTACGAGCAGTACTTC.

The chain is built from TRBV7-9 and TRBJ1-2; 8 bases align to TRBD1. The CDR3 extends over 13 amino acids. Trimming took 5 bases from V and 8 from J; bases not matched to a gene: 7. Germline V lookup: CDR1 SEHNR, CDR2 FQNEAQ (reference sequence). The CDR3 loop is CASSPDRVGGYTF. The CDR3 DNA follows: TGTGCCAGCAGCCCGGACAGGGTAGGCGGCTACACCTTC.

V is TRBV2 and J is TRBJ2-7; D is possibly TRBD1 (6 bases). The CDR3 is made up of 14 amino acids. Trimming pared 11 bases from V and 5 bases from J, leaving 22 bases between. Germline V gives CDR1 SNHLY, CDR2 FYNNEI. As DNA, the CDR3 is TGTGCCGCCCACGGGGCAGGGGAAATCCACGAGCAGTACTTC. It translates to CAAHGAGEIHEQYF.

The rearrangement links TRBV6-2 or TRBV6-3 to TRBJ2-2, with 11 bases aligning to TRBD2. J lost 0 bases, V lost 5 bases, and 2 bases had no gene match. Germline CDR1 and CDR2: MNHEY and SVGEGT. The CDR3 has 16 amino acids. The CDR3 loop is CASSISGRANTGELFF. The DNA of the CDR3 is TGTGCCAGCAGTATTAGCGGGAGGGCGAACACCGGGGAGCTGTTTTTT.

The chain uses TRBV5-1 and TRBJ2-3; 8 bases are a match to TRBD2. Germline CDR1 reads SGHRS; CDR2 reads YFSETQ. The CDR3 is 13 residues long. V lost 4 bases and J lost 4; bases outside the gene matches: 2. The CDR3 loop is CASSTGGADTQYF. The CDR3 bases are TGCGCCAGCAGCACCGGGGGGGCAGATACGCAGTATTTT.

This CDR3 reads CASSYGAGGSDTQYF. The CDR3 DNA reads as TGTGCCAGCAGTTACGGGGCGGGAGGTTCAGATACGCAGTATTTT. The gene calls are TRBV6-5 and TRBJ2-3; TRBD2 matches at 8 bases. This CDR3 region has 15 residues. CDR1 is MNHEY, CDR2 SVGAGI, per germline. V was clipped by 2 bases and J by 4 bases; unmatched bases: 5.

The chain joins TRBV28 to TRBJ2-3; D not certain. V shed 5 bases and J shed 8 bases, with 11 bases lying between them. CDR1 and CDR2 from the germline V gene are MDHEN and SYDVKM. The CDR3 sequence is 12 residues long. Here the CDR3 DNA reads TGTGCCAGCAGTCGGTCCCCCATTACGCAGTATTTT. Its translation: CASSRSPITQYF.

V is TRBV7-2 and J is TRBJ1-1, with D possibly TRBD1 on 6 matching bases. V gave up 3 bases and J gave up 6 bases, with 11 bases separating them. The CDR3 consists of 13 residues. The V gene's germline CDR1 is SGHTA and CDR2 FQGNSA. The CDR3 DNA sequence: TGTGCCAGCAGCTTGGGGGCAGGGTCTGAAGCTTTCTTT. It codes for CASSLGAGSEAFF.

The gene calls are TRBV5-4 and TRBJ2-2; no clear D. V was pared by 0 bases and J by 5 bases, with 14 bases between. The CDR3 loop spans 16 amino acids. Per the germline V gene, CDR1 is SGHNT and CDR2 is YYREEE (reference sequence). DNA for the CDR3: TGTGCCAGCAGCTTGGATCTTAATGTGCGAACCGGGGAGCTGTTTTTT. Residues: CASSLDLNVRTGELFF.

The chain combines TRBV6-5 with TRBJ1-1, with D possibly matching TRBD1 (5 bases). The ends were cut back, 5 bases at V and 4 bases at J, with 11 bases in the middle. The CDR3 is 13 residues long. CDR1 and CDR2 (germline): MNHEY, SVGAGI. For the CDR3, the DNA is TGTGCCAGCAGTCCCGGGGGGGGCACTGAAGCTTTCTTT. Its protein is CASSPGGGTEAFF.

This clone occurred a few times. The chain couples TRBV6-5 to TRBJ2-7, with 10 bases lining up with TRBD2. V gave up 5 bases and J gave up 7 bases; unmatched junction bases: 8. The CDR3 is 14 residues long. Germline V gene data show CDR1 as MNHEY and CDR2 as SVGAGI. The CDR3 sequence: CASSLEPSGREQYF. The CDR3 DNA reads TGTGCCAGCAGTCTTGAACCTAGCGGGAGAGAGCAGTACTTC.

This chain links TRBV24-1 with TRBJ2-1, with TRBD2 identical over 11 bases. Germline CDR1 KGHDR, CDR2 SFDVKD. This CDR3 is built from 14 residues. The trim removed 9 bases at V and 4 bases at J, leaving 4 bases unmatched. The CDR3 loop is CATQGTSGYNEQFF. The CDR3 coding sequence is TGTGCCACCCAAGGGACTAGCGGTTACAATGAGCAGTTCTTC.

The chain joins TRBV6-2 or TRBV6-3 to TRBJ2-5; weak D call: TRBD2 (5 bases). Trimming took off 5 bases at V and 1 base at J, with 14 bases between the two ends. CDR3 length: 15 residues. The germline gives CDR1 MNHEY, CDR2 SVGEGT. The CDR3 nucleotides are TGTGCCAGCAGTAGGGAGTCGACCACCCAAGAGACCCAGTACTTC. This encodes CASSRESTTQETQYF.

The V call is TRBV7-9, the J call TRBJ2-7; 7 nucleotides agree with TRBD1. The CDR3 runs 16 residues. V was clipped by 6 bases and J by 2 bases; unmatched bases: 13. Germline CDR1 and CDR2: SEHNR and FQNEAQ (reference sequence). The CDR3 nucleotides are TGTGCCAGCAGGACCAACCGGGGACAGAGAACCTACGAGCAGTACTTC. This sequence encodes CASRTNRGQRTYEQYF.

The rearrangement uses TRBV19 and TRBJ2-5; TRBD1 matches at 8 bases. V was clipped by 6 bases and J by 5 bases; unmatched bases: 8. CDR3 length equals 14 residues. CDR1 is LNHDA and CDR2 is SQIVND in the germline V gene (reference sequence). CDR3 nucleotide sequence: TGTGCCAGTAGCGGACAGGGTGGTGGGGAGACCCAGTACTTC. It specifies CASSGQGGGETQYF.

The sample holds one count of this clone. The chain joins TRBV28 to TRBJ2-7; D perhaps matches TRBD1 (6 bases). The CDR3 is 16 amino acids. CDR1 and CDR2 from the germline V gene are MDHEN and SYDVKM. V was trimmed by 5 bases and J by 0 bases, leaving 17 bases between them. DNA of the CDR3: TGTGCCAGCAGTCCCCCGGGACAAAAAACCTCCTACGAGCAGTACTTC. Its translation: CASSPPGQKTSYEQYF.

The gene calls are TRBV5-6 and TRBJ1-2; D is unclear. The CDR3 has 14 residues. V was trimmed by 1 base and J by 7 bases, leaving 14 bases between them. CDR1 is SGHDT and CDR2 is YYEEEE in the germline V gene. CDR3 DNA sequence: TGTGCCAGCAGCTTGATAGGGATCGAGGGTGGCTACACCTTC. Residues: CASSLIGIEGGYTF.

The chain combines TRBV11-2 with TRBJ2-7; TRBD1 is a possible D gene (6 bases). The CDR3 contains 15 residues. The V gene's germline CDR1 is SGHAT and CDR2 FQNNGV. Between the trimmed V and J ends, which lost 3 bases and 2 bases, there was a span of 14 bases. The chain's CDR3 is CASSLLTGLTYEQYF. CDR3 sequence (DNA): TGTGCCAGCAGCTTGCTGACAGGCCTCACCTACGAGCAGTACTTC.

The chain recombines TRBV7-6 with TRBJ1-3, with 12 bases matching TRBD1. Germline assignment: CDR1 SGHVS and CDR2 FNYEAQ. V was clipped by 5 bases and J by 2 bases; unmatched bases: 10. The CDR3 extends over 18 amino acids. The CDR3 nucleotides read TGTGCCAGCAGCCCGGGACAGGGGGCTCCTCGCCCTGGAAACACCATATATTTT. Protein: CASSPGQGAPRPGNTIYF.

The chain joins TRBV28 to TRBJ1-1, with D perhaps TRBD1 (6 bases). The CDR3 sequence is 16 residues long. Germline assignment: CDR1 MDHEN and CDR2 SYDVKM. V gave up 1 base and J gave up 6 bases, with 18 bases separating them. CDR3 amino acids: CASSLFLVGGNAEAFF. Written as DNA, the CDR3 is TGTGCCAGCAGTTTATTCTTGGTAGGGGGTAACGCTGAAGCTTTCTTT.

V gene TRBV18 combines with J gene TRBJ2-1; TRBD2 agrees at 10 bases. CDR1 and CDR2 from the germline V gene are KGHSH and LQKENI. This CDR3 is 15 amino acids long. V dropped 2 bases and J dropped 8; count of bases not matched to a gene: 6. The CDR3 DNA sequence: TGTGCCAGCTCACCATCTAGCGGGAGAAGCTATGAGCAGTTCTTC. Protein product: CASSPSSGRSYEQFF.

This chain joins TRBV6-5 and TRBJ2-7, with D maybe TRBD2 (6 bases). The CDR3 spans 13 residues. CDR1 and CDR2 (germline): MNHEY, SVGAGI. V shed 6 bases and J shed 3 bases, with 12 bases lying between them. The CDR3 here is CASSGGPNYEQYF. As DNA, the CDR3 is TGTGCCAGCAGCGGAGGGCCCAACTACGAGCAGTACTTC.

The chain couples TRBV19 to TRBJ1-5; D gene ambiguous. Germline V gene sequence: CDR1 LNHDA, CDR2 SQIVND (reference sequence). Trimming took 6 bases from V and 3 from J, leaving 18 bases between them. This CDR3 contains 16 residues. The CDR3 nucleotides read TGTGCCAGTAGGAGAGACGGAGGTTACTACAATCAGCCCCAGCATTTT. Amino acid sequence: CASRRDGGYYNQPQHF.

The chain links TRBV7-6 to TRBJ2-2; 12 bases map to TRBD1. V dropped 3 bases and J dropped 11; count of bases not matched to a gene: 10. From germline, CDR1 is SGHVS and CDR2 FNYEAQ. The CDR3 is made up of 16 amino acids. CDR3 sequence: CASSFHPGQGARELFF. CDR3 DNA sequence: TGTGCCAGCAGCTTCCACCCGGGACAGGGGGCGCGAGAGCTGTTTTTT.

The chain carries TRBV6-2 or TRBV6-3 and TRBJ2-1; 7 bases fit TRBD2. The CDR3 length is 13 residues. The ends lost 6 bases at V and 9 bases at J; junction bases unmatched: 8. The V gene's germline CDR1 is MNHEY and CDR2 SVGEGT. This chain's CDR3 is CASSPNTGGEQFF. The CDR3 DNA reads TGTGCCAGCAGCCCTAACACGGGGGGTGAGCAGTTCTTC.